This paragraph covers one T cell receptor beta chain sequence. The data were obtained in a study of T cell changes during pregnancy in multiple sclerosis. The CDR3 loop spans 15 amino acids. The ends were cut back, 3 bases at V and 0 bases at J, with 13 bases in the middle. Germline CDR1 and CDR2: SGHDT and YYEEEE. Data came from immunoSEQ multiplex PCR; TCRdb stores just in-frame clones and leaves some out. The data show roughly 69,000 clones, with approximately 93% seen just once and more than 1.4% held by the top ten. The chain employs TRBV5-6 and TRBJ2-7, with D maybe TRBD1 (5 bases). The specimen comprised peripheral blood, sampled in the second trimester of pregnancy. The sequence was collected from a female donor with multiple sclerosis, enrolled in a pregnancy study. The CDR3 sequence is CASSSWGSYSYEQYF. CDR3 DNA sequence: TGTGCCAGCAGCTCCTGGGGCAGCTACTCCTACGAGCAGTACTTC.